This T cell receptor (beta chain) was observed in a study of shared clonotypes between healthy human individuals. Whole-study context: Used for every donor were three CD4 naive, three CD4 memory, two CD8 naive and one CD8 memory plate. Study-wide findings and caveats: Non-shared clonotypes were found to have lower generation probabilities than the clonotypes that were shared by all four of the sorted-subset donors. On the whole, naive subsets had larger estimated richness than memory subsets had.

Looked up from germline, CDR1 is SGHRS and CDR2 is YFSETQ. The CDR3 has 15 residues. With 3 bases removed from V and 9 bases from J, the gap between germline ends came to 19 bases. The protocol was immunoSEQ multiplex PCR, while the TCRdb copy is restricted to in-frame clones and leaves out a portion. The repertoire holds 2 million to 3 million clones, with roughly 93% as singletons. Comments on this clone: Its antigen is not identified.

The sequence was obtained from a man between 18 and 35 years old in good health. Some clones in this sample may be carry-over from other donors' samples. The sample taken for sequencing was naive CD4+ T cells from PBMCs. The subset denotes: CD45RA+ positively selected. The chain combines TRBV5-1 with TRBJ2-1; a weak D match, TRBD2 (6 bases). The chain's CDR3 is CASSSGTYTPGEQFF. The CDR3, as DNA: TGCGCCAGCAGCTCCGGGACTTACACCCCGGGTGAGCAGTTCTTC.